This entry lists 22 T cell receptor beta chains sequenced from one sample in a study of blood T cells in healthy people across ages. Using a J-beta primer mix together with a sample-barcoded 5' primer, a second PCR was run for roughly 6 to 12 cycles. Each CDR3 protein is one row after TCRdb ran MiXCR on the 5' RACE reads. The repertoire consists of some 1,800,000 distinct CDR3 sequences, with 35% to 50% occurring once and the leading ten covering roughly 24%. Specimen: blood. The receptors here all came from a human donor in good health.

The chain is built from TRBV7-7 and TRBJ2-7; 8 nucleotides align to TRBD2. The germline CDR1 and CDR2 sequences are SSHAT and FNYEAQ (reference sequence). The CDR3 totals 17 residues. V dropped 1 base and J dropped 0; count of bases not matched to a gene: 8. The DNA for the CDR3 is TGTGCCAGCAGCTTAGGTCCTCCAGCGGGGGCCTCCTACGAGCAGTACTTC. Residues: CASSLGPPAGASYEQYF.

This clonotype occurred a few times. J is TRBJ1-1 and V is TRBV14; D gene uncertain. The V gene's germline CDR1 is SGHDN and CDR2 FVKESK. V was shortened by 2 bases and J by 0 bases, with 7 bases between the two germline ends. The CDR3 is 14 residues long. As DNA, the CDR3 is TGTGCCAGCAGCCAACCCGTCCTGAACACTGAAGCTTTCTTT. Protein: CASSQPVLNTEAFF.

Comments on this clonotype: Its ends do not fully match the called genes, so a read error is possible. V and J are TRBV7-3 and TRBJ2-3, with 7 bases that match TRBD2. Germline CDR1 and CDR2: SGHTA and FQGTGA. This CDR3 contains 14 residues. The DNA for the CDR3 is TGTGTCAGCAGCCCCTTAGGACTAGAGGATACGCAGTATTTT. Translation gives CVSSPLGLEDTQYF.

This sequence joins TRBV28 and TRBJ2-7; tentatively, D is TRBD1 or TRBD2 (5 bases each). CDR1 and CDR2 (germline): MDHEN, SYDVKM. V shed 6 bases and J shed 0 bases, with 15 bases lying between them. The CDR3 extends over 15 amino acids. The chain's CDR3 is CASSTGTVGSYEQYF. The DNA for the CDR3 is TGTGCCAGCAGCACCGGGACCGTAGGCTCCTACGAGCAGTACTTC.

The genes are TRBV4-1 and TRBJ2-7; TRBD2 might be the D (5 bases). V was shortened by 5 bases and J by 4 bases, with 15 bases between the two germline ends. The CDR3 contains 14 residues. The germline V gene encodes CDR1 MGHRA and CDR2 YSYEKL. DNA for the CDR3: TGCGCCAGCAGCAACACCGGTCCGGGGTACGAGCAGTACTTC. The encoded protein is CASSNTGPGYEQYF.

On this clonotype itself: The junction differs from germline at one of its ends, possibly a read error. The J gene is TRBJ2-3, the V gene TRBV7-2, with unresolved D. CDR1 is SGHTA and CDR2 is FQGNSA in the germline V gene. The CDR3 runs to 16 residues. The CDR3 DNA is TGTGCCAGCAGCTTAGAGTGGTCTACCAGCACAGATACGCGGTATTTT. It yields the protein CASSLEWSTSTDTRYF.

The rearrangement links TRBV25-1 to TRBJ1-2; D perhaps matches TRBD1 (6 bases). Germline CDR1 MGHDK, CDR2 SYGVNS. V was pared by 4 bases and J by 1 base, with 16 bases between. The length of the CDR3 is 16 residues. This chain's CDR3 is CASSANQGLGNYGYTF. The CDR3 nucleotides are TGTGCCAGCAGTGCCAACCAGGGGTTGGGTAACTATGGCTACACCTTC.

V gene TRBV12-3 or TRBV12-4 combines with J gene TRBJ1-2, with D tentatively TRBD1 (5 bases). The CDR3 is made up of 16 amino acids. Trimming cost V 3 bases and J 1 base, with 15 bases left between them. Here the CDR3 DNA reads TGTGCCAGCAGTTTTTTAGACAGACTTTTTAACTATGGCTACACCTTC. Protein product: CASSFLDRLFNYGYTF.

Comments on this clonotype: The conserved phenylalanine or tryptophan is not found at the CDR3 terminus, so this likely reflects a read error. The CDR3, as DNA: TGCAGTGCTAAACCCTGGGACCACCCTACAGATACGCAGTATCTT. Its protein is CSAKPWDHPTDTQYL. The chain combines TRBV20-1 with TRBJ2-3; D could derive from TRBD1 or TRBD2 (5 bases each). The V gene lost 4 bases and the J gene lost 3 bases, with 17 bases spanning the gap. The germline V gene encodes CDR1 DFQATT and CDR2 SNEGSKA (reference sequence). CDR3 length equals 15 residues.

This clonotype has more than one count but fewer than ten. This chain uses TRBV5-1 with TRBJ1-1; possible D gene TRBD1, 6 bases. This CDR3 comprises 15 residues. Germline lookup yields CDR1 SGHRS and CDR2 YFSETQ. With 3 bases removed from V and 2 bases from J, the gap between germline ends came to 14 bases. For the CDR3, the DNA is TGCGCCAGCAGCTGGATGCCGGGACATAACACTGAAGCTTTCTTT. This encodes CASSWMPGHNTEAFF.

This rearrangement joins TRBV6-5 to TRBJ2-1; 7 bases match TRBD1. CDR3 length: 15 amino acids. Germline values: CDR1 MNHEY, CDR2 SVGAGI. V lost 4 bases, J lost 4 bases, and 7 bases stayed unmatched. CDR3 coding DNA: TGTGCCAGCAGTTTACAGGGGCTTCAATACAATGAGCAGTTCTTC. As protein: CASSLQGLQYNEQFF.

The CDR3 DNA follows: TGCAGTGCTCGTCGCACCGAAACAGGGGGGACTTACACTGAAGCTTTCTTT. Amino acid sequence: CSARRTETGGTYTEAFF. J is TRBJ1-1 and V is TRBV20-1, with 8 bases lining up with TRBD1. Germline V lookup: CDR1 DFQATT, CDR2 SNEGSKA (reference sequence). The CDR3 is 17 residues long. J gave up 3 bases and V 5 bases, and 17 bases lay outside the gene matches.

The chain recombines TRBV7-9 with TRBJ1-4; unclear D gene. This CDR3 comprises 15 residues. The V gene lost 4 bases and the J gene lost 0 bases, with 9 bases spanning the gap. Germline assignment: CDR1 SEHNR and CDR2 FQNEAQ (reference sequence). The CDR3 is CASSSASATNEKLFF. The CDR3 DNA is TGTGCCAGCAGCTCCGCATCCGCAACTAATGAAAAACTGTTTTTT.

This sequence joins TRBV15 and TRBJ2-3, with 7 nucleotides matching TRBD1. V lost 0 bases to trimming and J lost 2 bases; unmatched junction nucleotides: 8. CDR1 LNHNV and CDR2 YYDKDF come from the germline V gene (reference sequence). The CDR3 is 17 residues long. CDR3 sequence: CATSRDTPGGYTDTQYF. The CDR3 region has the DNA TGTGCCACCAGCAGAGATACTCCAGGGGGATACACAGATACGCAGTATTTT.

This chain links TRBV5-1 with TRBJ2-7, with D perhaps matching TRBD2 (5 bases). The V and J ends lost 1 base and 3 bases respectively, with 11 bases between them. CDR1 and CDR2 from the germline V gene are SGHRS and YFSETQ. This CDR3 spans 14 amino acids. The CDR3 loop is CASSLTASIYEQYF. In DNA, the CDR3 is TGCGCCAGCAGCTTGACGGCTAGCATCTACGAGCAGTACTTC.

This clonotype was counted once. The chain employs TRBV12-3 or TRBV12-4 and TRBJ1-1; TRBD1 agrees at 8 bases. After removal of 7 bases from V and 3 bases from J, the junction contained 7 bases not matched to a gene. The CDR3 spans 14 residues. CDR3 nucleotide sequence: TGTGCCAGCAATCAGGACAGGGCACACACTGAAGCTTTCTTT. The encoded protein is CASNQDRAHTEAFF.

The chain joins TRBV12-3 or TRBV12-4 to TRBJ2-1; 8 bases map to TRBD1. Trimming at V came to 8 bases and at J to 5 bases, leaving 8 bases not matched to a gene. The CDR3 is made up of 14 amino acids. As DNA, the CDR3 is TGTGCCAGCCTCGCGAGGACAGGGAACAATGAGCAGTTCTTC. Encoded protein: CASLARTGNNEQFF.

In the case of this clonotype: Just one base apart from a much larger clone, this may be a read error. The chain carries TRBV29-1 and TRBJ2-7; 7 bases agree with TRBD1. The CDR3 has 13 residues. The ends lost 6 bases at V and 6 bases at J; junction bases unmatched: 11. Germline CDR1 is SQVTM and CDR2 is ANQGSEA. This CDR3 is CSVYGTESAEQYF. The CDR3, as DNA: TGCAGCGTATACGGGACAGAAAGTGCCGAGCAGTACTTC.

V is TRBV7-9 and J is TRBJ2-5; no reliable D call. With 5 bases removed from V and 5 bases from J, the gap between germline ends came to 12 bases. Germline V gene sequence: CDR1 SEHNR, CDR2 FQNEAQ (reference sequence). This CDR3 is 13 amino acids long. The CDR3 sequence: CASSRNLRETQYF. CDR3 nucleotides: TGTGCCAGCAGCAGGAACCTGCGGGAGACCCAGTACTTC.

This rearrangement joins TRBV11-2 to TRBJ2-3; 10 nucleotides align to TRBD2. Germline lookup yields CDR1 SGHAT and CDR2 FQNNGV. The V and J ends lost 4 bases and 2 bases, in that order; junction bases with no gene match: 9. The CDR3 length is 17 residues. The CDR3 spells CASSSPGLADDTDTQYF. The CDR3 nucleotides are TGTGCCAGCAGCTCACCCGGACTAGCGGACGACACAGATACGCAGTATTTT.

This chain links TRBV2 with TRBJ2-5; the D gene is possibly TRBD1 (6 bases). The CDR3 contains 13 residues. Trimming removed 4 bases from V and 1 base from J, with 7 bases in between. Per germline, CDR1 SNHLY and CDR2 FYNNEI. The CDR3 reads CASSADSQETQYF. DNA for the CDR3: TGTGCCAGCAGTGCGGACAGCCAAGAGACCCAGTACTTC. Filled out from reference TRBV2 and TRBJ2-5, the complete variable domain reads EPEVTQTPSHQVTQMGQEVILRCVPISNHLYFYWYRQILGQKVEFLVSFYNNEISEKSEIFDDQFSVERPDGSNFTLKIRSTKLEDSAMYFCASSADSQETQYFGPGTRLLVL.

The rearrangement uses TRBV24-1 and TRBJ2-7; 9 bases map to TRBD1. This CDR3 is built from 14 residues. Trimming cost V 4 bases and J 5 bases; bases outside gene matches: 5. From germline, CDR1 is KGHDR and CDR2 SFDVKD. CDR3 in amino acids: CATSEIGQGNEQYF. The CDR3 region has the DNA TGTGCCACCAGTGAGATAGGACAGGGGAACGAGCAGTACTTC.